The T cell receptor beta chain under discussion was sequenced for a study of OX40 agonist ivuxolimab in advanced cancers. Regarding the complete study: Ivuxolimab was a fully human IgG2 agonistic monoclonal antibody targeting the costimulatory receptor OX40 (CD134). Intravenous ivuxolimab was administered to patients every 2 weeks at six dose levels: 0.01, 0.1, 0.3, 1.5, 3 and 10 mg/kg. Of the roughly 51 dose-escalation patients, hepatocellular carcinoma was present in approximately 20, melanoma in some 15, renal cell carcinoma in 9 and head and neck cancer in 9. The dose-escalation cohort was 80% to 90% male with a mean age of around 62 years, ranging from roughly 23 to 85. Prior anti-PD-1, anti-PD-L1 or anti-CTLA-4 therapy was permitted, and approximately 41% of dose-escalation patients had received checkpoint inhibitors. Partial responses occurred in three dose-escalation patients: two with cutaneous melanoma and one with hepatocellular carcinoma. Peripheral TCRbeta sequencing aimed to test whether ivuxolimab altered TCR sequence diversity and caused clonal T-cell expansion. The monotherapy dose-escalation portion (N = 52 patients) of the phase I ivuxolimab trial is reported in the paper. What the research found in general, with its limitations: In partial responders in the 0.1-3.0 mg/kg groups, normalized peripheral clonal expansion was found to be among the lowest, especially among CD8+ T cells. After ivuxolimab, CD8+ T cells had more expanded clones than CD4+ T cells on average. Low levels of normalized T-cell clonal expansion were also seen in some patients who did not respond. Clonal expansion of both CD4+ and CD8+ blood T cells was observed from baseline to week 6 at doses 0.1 to 3.0 mg/kg. Antigen specificity was not determined for the clonally expanded peripheral T cells.

Patients with a history of autoimmune disease or receiving systemic immunosuppression were excluded from the trial. Peripheral blood for TCR sequencing was collected from all dose cohorts at baseline, on cycle 4 day 1, and on cycle 7 day 1. Samples came from an open-label, multicenter, first-in-human phase I dose-escalation trial of ivuxolimab. Adults with locally advanced or metastatic melanoma, renal cell, hepatocellular, or head and neck squamous cell carcinoma were enrolled in the trial. Before TCR sequencing, CD4+ T cells and CD8+ T cells were sorted from peripheral blood as separate populations. The V end gives up 3 bases and the J end 0 bases, leaving 3 bases in the junction not matched to a gene. The germline V gene supplies CDR1 KGHSH and CDR2 LQKENI. Including cysteine and phenylalanine, the CDR3 has 16 amino acids. This entry keeps only the CDR3 DNA: 48 bases, framed from base 1. Genomic DNA was extracted from sorted cells for sequencing of the TCRbeta CDR3 region. The immunoSEQ Assay was used to sequence the TCRbeta CDR3 regions. This is the immuneACCESS table as TCRdb keeps it, with only in-frame sequences that have V and J called. A part of the clones is gone; compared with another copy, unresolved V genes explain less than half, and the rest is unexplained. This sample comprises about 50,000 clones, roughly 89% of them detected only once. The leading ten clones occupy more than 5% of the sample.

To note about this clone: Its antigen remains unidentified. No much larger clone is present one base from it, and per-base qualities are unavailable.

The chain uses TRBV18 and TRBJ2-2; 8 central bases correspond to TRBD2. The receptor was derived from an adult with an advanced solid tumor such as melanoma, head and neck, liver or kidney cancer. The material sequenced was CD4+ or CD8+ T cells sorted from blood, taken in a trial of the OX40 agonist ivuxolimab. The DNA reads TGTGCCAGCTCACCTCGGGAGGGGGCGAACACCGGGGAGCTGTTTTTT. Translation gives CASSPREGANTGELFF.